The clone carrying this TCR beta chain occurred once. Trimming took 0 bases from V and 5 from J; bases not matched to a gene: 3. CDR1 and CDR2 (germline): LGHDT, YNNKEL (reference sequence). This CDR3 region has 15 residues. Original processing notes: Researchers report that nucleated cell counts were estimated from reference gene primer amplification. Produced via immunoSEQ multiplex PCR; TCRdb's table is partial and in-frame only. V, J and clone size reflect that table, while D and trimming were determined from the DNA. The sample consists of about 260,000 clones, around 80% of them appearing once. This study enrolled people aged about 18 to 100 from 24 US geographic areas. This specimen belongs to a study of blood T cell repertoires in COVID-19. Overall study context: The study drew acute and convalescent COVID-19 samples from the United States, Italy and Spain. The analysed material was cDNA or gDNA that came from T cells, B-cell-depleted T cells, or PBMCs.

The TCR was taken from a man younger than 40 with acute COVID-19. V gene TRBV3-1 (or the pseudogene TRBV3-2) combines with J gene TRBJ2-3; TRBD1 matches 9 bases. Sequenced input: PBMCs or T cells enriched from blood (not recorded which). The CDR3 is CASSQDTGGQDTQYF. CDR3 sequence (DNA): TGTGCCAGCAGCCAAGATACAGGGGGCCAAGATACGCAGTATTTT.